The 28 T cell receptor beta chains given below trace back to one sample, sequenced in a study of blood T cell repertoires in COVID-19. Using immunoSEQ multiplex PCR, the repertoire was profiled, and TCRdb retains in-frame clones only, with some absent. The sample lists roughly 74,000 clones; 70% to 90% were seen once. Sequenced: peripheral blood. The receptor set was obtained from a man between 65 and 85 years old with active or convalescent COVID-19.

The chain carries TRBV6-1 and TRBJ1-2; weak D call: TRBD1 (6 bases). Trimming removed 3 bases at V and 5 bases at J, with 19 bases between. Germline CDR1 MNHNS, CDR2 SASEGT. The CDR3 is 16 amino acids. The CDR3 nucleotides read TGTGCCAGCAGTGATGGGCAGGGGAACGATCGTTATGGCTACACCTTC. Translated: CASSDGQGNDRYGYTF.

The gene calls are TRBV4-2 and TRBJ1-4; tentatively, D is TRBD1 (5 bases). V gave up 4 bases and J gave up 8 bases, with 17 bases separating them. Germline V gives CDR1 LGHNA, CDR2 YNFKEQ. The CDR3 sequence is 15 residues long. CDR3 amino acids: CASSPERQGREKLFF. As DNA, the CDR3 is TGTGCCAGCAGCCCAGAAAGGCAGGGAAGGGAAAAACTGTTTTTT.

The CDR3 coding sequence is TGTGCCAGCAGTCTTAGCGGTTCTGGGTACGAGCAGTACTTC. This sequence encodes CASSLSGSGYEQYF. The chain links TRBV6-5 to TRBJ2-7, with a tentative D call TRBD2 (6 bases). The CDR3 sequence is 14 residues long. V was clipped by 5 bases and J by 4 bases, with 15 bases between them. Germline V CDR1 and CDR2: MNHEY, SVGAGI.

The V and J genes are TRBV19 and TRBJ2-1; tentative D call: TRBD2 (7 bases). Between the trimmed V and J ends, which lost 6 bases and 0 bases, there was a span of 18 bases. The CDR3 has 17 amino acids. The germline V gene has CDR1 LNHDA and CDR2 SQIVND (reference sequence). Here the CDR3 reads CASSMRGGLSSYNEQFF. CDR3 bases: TGTGCCAGTAGCATGAGGGGGGGCCTTAGCTCCTACAATGAGCAGTTCTTC.

The V gene is TRBV7-2, the J gene TRBJ2-1, with TRBD2 matching over 8 bases. The CDR3 is made up of 15 amino acids. The ends lost 5 bases at V and 6 bases at J; junction bases unmatched: 9. Germline CDR1 and CDR2: SGHTA and FQGNSA. For the CDR3, the DNA is TGTGCCAGCAGCCCAGAAGCGGGAGCCGGCAATGAGCAGTTCTTC. As protein: CASSPEAGAGNEQFF.

This clone was seen a handful of times. This rearrangement joins TRBV10-3 to TRBJ2-3, with TRBD2 as a possible D gene (7 bases). CDR1 ENHRY and CDR2 SYGVKD come from the germline V gene. CDR3 length equals 14 residues. With 8 bases removed from V and 2 bases from J, the gap between germline ends came to 14 bases. CDR3 residues: CAIGGGSFTDTQYF. CDR3 bases: TGTGCCATCGGGGGCGGGAGCTTCACAGATACGCAGTATTTT.

The chain is built from TRBV5-8 and TRBJ2-3; D perhaps matches TRBD2 (6 bases). The CDR3 covers 15 residues. The V gene lost 2 bases and the J gene lost 2 bases, with 12 bases spanning the gap. In germline, CDR1 is SGHTS, CDR2 YDEGEE. CDR3 DNA sequence: TGTGCCAGCAGCTTCGGCGCGGGGACCACAGATACGCAGTATTTT. Translation gives CASSFGAGTTDTQYF.

The chain uses TRBV20-1 and TRBJ1-2, with D possibly TRBD1 on 6 matching bases. Trimming removed 8 bases at V and 10 bases at J, with 17 bases between. The CDR3 has 11 amino acids. Germline loops: CDR1 DFQATT, CDR2 SNEGSKA (reference sequence). CDR3 DNA: TGCAGTATAGACACCAGGGGCTTCTACACCTTC. This encodes CSIDTRGFYTF.

The chain couples TRBV30 to TRBJ1-2; D might be TRBD1 (5 bases). This CDR3 contains 15 residues. The germline V and J ends were trimmed by 0 bases and 4 bases, with 15 bases remaining between them. CDR1 GTSNPN and CDR2 SVGIG come from the germline V gene (reference sequence). In DNA, the CDR3 is TGTGCCTGGAGTGTAATCTCGGGGGGACGCTATGGCTACACCTTC. Its translation: CAWSVISGGRYGYTF. Full variable domain (missing parts from reference TRBV30 and TRBJ1-2): SQTIHQWPATLVQPVGSPLSLECTVEGTSNPNLYWYRQAAGRGLQLLFYSVGIGQISSEVPQNLSASRPQDRQFILSSKKLLLSDSGFYLCAWSVISGGRYGYTFGSGTRLTVV.

The rearrangement joins TRBV5-6 to TRBJ1-2; D gene uncertain. CDR1 is SGHDT and CDR2 is YYEEEE in the germline V gene. V was trimmed by 4 bases and J by 4 bases, leaving 14 bases between them. The CDR3 is 14 amino acids. The chain's CDR3 is CASSLFPGSYGYTF. The CDR3 DNA follows: TGTGCCAGCAGCCTTTTCCCGGGAAGCTATGGCTACACCTTC.

The rearrangement joins TRBV7-5 to TRBJ2-3; the table names TRBD2, a call not compared with the DNA. TRBV7-5 is classified as a pseudogene. This CDR3 comprises 21 residues. CDR3 loop: CARSLAGTTFQREDCTDTQYF. In DNA form, the CDR3 reads TGTGCCAGAAGCTTAGCAGGGACAACCTTCCAGCGGGAGGACTGCACAGATACGCAGTATTTT.

The gene calls are TRBV5-1 and TRBJ2-2; D ambiguous. This CDR3 has 15 amino acids. Trimming cost V 0 bases and J 6 bases, with 12 bases left between them. Germline values: CDR1 SGHRS, CDR2 YFSETQ. The CDR3 DNA follows: TGCGCCAGCAGCTTGGCCCCAGGTGTTGCCGGGGAGCTGTTTTTT. Amino acid sequence: CASSLAPGVAGELFF.

This chain connects TRBV28 to TRBJ2-1; TRBD2 aligns across 13 bases. J lost 4 bases, V lost 6 bases, and 6 bases had no gene match. CDR3 length: 16 residues. Germline assignment: CDR1 MDHEN and CDR2 SYDVKM. The CDR3 protein is CASSVTSGRVYNEQFF. CDR3 bases: TGTGCCAGCAGCGTCACTAGCGGGAGGGTATACAATGAGCAGTTCTTC.

J is TRBJ2-2 and V is TRBV5-1; tentatively, D is TRBD2 (5 bases). The V end was cut by 4 bases, the J end by 0 bases, with 19 bases between. Germline loops: CDR1 SGHRS, CDR2 YFSETQ. CDR3 size: 18 residues. This CDR3 reads CASSLLEGSAANTGELFF. Here the CDR3 DNA reads TGCGCCAGCAGCCTACTTGAGGGCAGCGCGGCGAACACCGGGGAGCTGTTTTTT.

The chain joins TRBV11-3 to TRBJ2-2, with D perhaps matching TRBD1 (5 bases). The CDR3 sequence is 16 residues long. CDR1 and CDR2 (germline): SGHNT, YENEEA. The V end lost 2 bases, the J end lost 0 bases, and 10 bases lay between the germline ends. CDR3 protein: CASSLQRGANTGELFF. The CDR3 region has the DNA TGTGCCAGCAGCTTACAAAGGGGCGCGAACACCGGGGAGCTGTTTTTT. The whole variable domain, remainder taken from reference TRBV11-3 and TRBJ2-2, is EAGVVQSPRYKIIEKKQPVAFWCNPISGHNTLYWYLQNLGQGPELLIRYENEEAVDDSQLPKDRFSAERLKGVDSTLKIQPAELGDSAVYLCASSLQRGANTGELFFGEGSRLTVL.

CDR3 amino acids: CASSIPAGGFYGYTF. For the CDR3, the DNA is TGTGCCAGTAGTATTCCGGCAGGAGGGTTCTATGGCTACACCTTC. The chain uses TRBV19 and TRBJ1-2; D unclear. Trimming left V 3 bases short and J 4 bases short, with 15 bases between. The CDR3 spans 15 residues. Germline V CDR1 and CDR2: LNHDA, SQIVND (reference sequence).

V usage is TRBV5-1 and J usage is TRBJ2-6, with no clear D. The V and J ends lost 0 bases and 0 bases respectively, with 7 bases between them. CDR1 and CDR2 (germline): SGHRS, YFSETQ. The CDR3 covers 16 residues. Here the CDR3 DNA reads TGCGCCAGCAGCTTGGGGGCGAGCTCTGGGGCCAACGTCCTGACTTTC. Translating it yields CASSLGASSGANVLTF.

The chain is built from TRBV5-1 and TRBJ2-3, with 9 bases that match TRBD2. The CDR3 sequence is 14 residues long. Germline V gene sequence: CDR1 SGHRS, CDR2 YFSETQ. The V segment lost 2 bases and the J segment 6 bases; nucleotides outside the gene matches: 4. CDR3 residues: CASSFSGGGDTQYF. CDR3 coding DNA: TGCGCCAGCAGCTTTAGCGGGGGAGGCGATACGCAGTATTTT.

The chain carries TRBV30 and TRBJ1-2, with 8 bases lining up with TRBD1. Germline CDR1 is GTSNPN and CDR2 is SVGIG (reference sequence). This CDR3 region has 13 residues. Germline trimming cut 2 bases from V and 2 bases from J; bases unmatched to any gene: 1. This CDR3 is CAWSRDRNYGYTF. Written as DNA, the CDR3 is TGTGCCTGGAGTAGGGACAGGAACTATGGCTACACCTTC.

The chain uses TRBV29-1 and TRBJ2-1; D possibly corresponds to TRBD2 (5 bases). Trimming left V 1 base short and J 1 base short, with 17 bases between. The CDR3 is made up of 17 amino acids. Germline loops: CDR1 SQVTM, CDR2 ANQGSEA. The CDR3 loop is CSVEGPRGRGSYNEQFF. CDR3 coding DNA: TGCAGCGTTGAAGGTCCGAGAGGACGAGGGTCCTACAATGAGCAGTTCTTC.

This clone was counted only a few times. The chain links TRBV9 to TRBJ1-2; D perhaps matches TRBD1 (5 bases). The germline gives CDR1 SGDLS, CDR2 YYNGEE. This CDR3 is built from 13 residues. V was shortened by 0 bases and J by 7 bases, with 10 bases between the two germline ends. CDR3 in amino acids: CASSVDQGGGYTF. The CDR3 DNA sequence: TGTGCCAGCAGCGTAGACCAGGGTGGTGGCTACACCTTC.

Points on this clone: This sample includes further DNA sequences coding for the same CDR3. The chain carries TRBV30 and TRBJ2-7; 15 bases align to TRBD2. Looked up from germline, CDR1 is GTSNPN and CDR2 is SVGIG (reference sequence). The CDR3 consists of 18 residues. J was trimmed by 3 bases and V by 5 bases; bases with no gene match: 14. CDR3 loop: CAWGKPGLAGGPLYEQYF. The CDR3, as DNA: TGTGCCTGGGGGAAACCGGGACTAGCGGGAGGACCTCTCTACGAGCAGTACTTC.

The rearrangement uses TRBV4-2 and TRBJ2-3; 10 nucleotides match TRBD2. Per germline, CDR1 LGHNA and CDR2 YNFKEQ. V trimming: 4 bases; J trimming: 2 bases; junction bases outside the gene matches: 12. The CDR3 is made up of 18 amino acids. The CDR3 region is CASSPHGELAGSTDTQYF. CDR3 coding DNA: TGTGCCAGCAGCCCCCACGGGGAACTAGCGGGGTCCACAGATACGCAGTATTTT.

The V and J genes are TRBV3-1 (or the pseudogene TRBV3-2) and TRBJ2-7; D call uncertain. CDR3 length: 11 residues. Germline CDR1 reads LGHDT; CDR2 reads YNNKEL (reference sequence). V shed 2 bases and J shed 3 bases, with 2 bases lying between them. The CDR3 loop is CASSQLYEQYF. The DNA for the CDR3 is TGTGCCAGCAGCCAACTCTACGAGCAGTACTTC.

The rearrangement links TRBV2 to TRBJ1-5, with D unresolved. The V end was cut by 4 bases, the J end by 3 bases, with 7 bases between. CDR1 SNHLY and CDR2 FYNNEI come from the germline V gene. The CDR3 runs 13 residues. The CDR3, as DNA: TGTGCCAGCAGTGGCGGTTTCAATCAGCCCCAGCATTTT. This gives the protein CASSGGFNQPQHF.

The chain combines TRBV30 with TRBJ1-3, with TRBD1 matching 12 bases. The CDR3 consists of 19 residues. V was pared by 0 bases and J by 2 bases, with 11 bases of the junction left unmatched. The germline V gene has CDR1 GTSNPN and CDR2 SVGIG (reference sequence). Here the CDR3 reads CAWSVQGQGAPSAGNTIYF. For the CDR3, the DNA is TGTGCCTGGAGTGTACAGGGACAGGGGGCGCCGAGCGCTGGAAACACCATATATTTT.

The chain is built from TRBV19 and TRBJ1-2; D call uncertain. V was clipped by 6 bases and J by 4 bases, with 15 bases between them. This CDR3 is 14 amino acids long. The germline CDR1 and CDR2 sequences are LNHDA and SQIVND (reference sequence). For the CDR3, the DNA is TGTGCCAGTAGCCTAATCATCGGCGGCTATGGCTACACCTTC. This codes for CASSLIIGGYGYTF.

This clone was seen a few times. The V and J genes are TRBV30 and TRBJ1-3; TRBD1 aligns across 7 bases. Germline lookup yields CDR1 GTSNPN and CDR2 SVGIG (reference sequence). The CDR3 consists of 16 residues. The V segment lost 5 bases and the J segment 4 bases; nucleotides outside the gene matches: 14. The CDR3 DNA reads TGTGCCTGGGGAGGTGGACAGGCCGGTTACGGAAACACCATATATTTT. Translating it yields CAWGGGQAGYGNTIYF. The full variable domain, completed using reference TRBV30 and TRBJ1-3, is SQTIHQWPATLVQPVGSPLSLECTVEGTSNPNLYWYRQAAGRGLQLLFYSVGIGQISSEVPQNLSASRPQDRQFILSSKKLLLSDSGFYLCAWGGGQAGYGNTIYFGEGSWLTVV.